This entry lists 17 T cell receptor beta chains sequenced from one sample in a study of T cell responses to AZD1222 COVID-19 vaccine. Produced via immunoSEQ multiplex PCR; TCRdb's table is partial and in-frame only. The table shows under 200,000 clones, with 80% to 95% occurring only once. This sample comprised peripheral blood, obtained on day 0 of AZD1222 vaccination. These receptor sequences come from an adult in good health.

The genes are TRBV10-1 and TRBJ2-3; TRBD2 might be the D (6 bases). Germline V CDR1 and CDR2: WNHNN, SYGVQD (reference sequence). V was clipped by 5 bases and J by 4 bases, with 10 bases between them. The CDR3 loop spans 13 amino acids. CDR3 residues: CASSRRESDTQYF. CDR3 in DNA: TGCGCCAGCAGTCGGCGGGAATCAGATACGCAGTATTTT.

The chain recombines TRBV3-1 (or the pseudogene TRBV3-2) with TRBJ2-3; D not certain. From germline, CDR1 is LGHDT and CDR2 YNNKEL (reference sequence). The CDR3 runs to 11 residues. Trimming stripped 4 bases from V and 4 bases from J, with 3 bases between. The CDR3 coding sequence is TGTGCCAGCAGCCTGGCAGATACGCAGTATTTT. Protein sequence: CASSLADTQYF.

The genes are TRBV7-2 and TRBJ2-7, with 8 positions matching TRBD1. J lost 4 bases, V lost 5 bases, and 10 bases had no gene match. CDR3 size: 15 residues. Looked up from germline, CDR1 is SGHTA and CDR2 is FQGNSA. The CDR3: CASSTGQGKAYEQYF. CDR3 sequence (DNA): TGTGCCAGCAGCACCGGACAGGGTAAGGCGTACGAGCAGTACTTC.

V usage is TRBV6-5 and J usage is TRBJ1-1; 8 bases are a match to TRBD1. Germline lookup yields CDR1 MNHEY and CDR2 SVGAGI. The V and J ends lost 0 bases and 5 bases, in that order; junction bases with no gene match: 5. CDR3 length equals 15 residues. This CDR3 reads CASSYSRTGNTEAFF. The DNA for the CDR3 is TGTGCCAGCAGTTACTCTCGGACAGGGAATACTGAAGCTTTCTTT.

This rearrangement joins TRBV7-2 to TRBJ2-7; TRBD1 matches 7 bases. The V segment lost 3 bases and the J segment 2 bases; nucleotides outside the gene matches: 1. This CDR3 has 13 residues. Germline V CDR1 and CDR2: SGHTA, FQGNSA. CDR3 nucleotide sequence: TGTGCCAGCAGCTTGGACAGGACCTACGAGCAGTACTTC. This encodes CASSLDRTYEQYF. Using reference TRBV7-2 and TRBJ2-7 for the parts outside the CDR3, the full variable domain is GAGVSQSPSNKVTEKGKDVELRCDPISGHTALYWYRQSLGQGLEFLIYFQGNSAPDKSGLPSDRFSAERTGGSVSTLTIQRTQQEDSAVYLCASSLDRTYEQYFGPGTRLTVT.

This clone was observed once. The chain joins TRBV29-1 to TRBJ1-5, with D maybe TRBD1 (5 bases). The V end lost 4 bases, the J end lost 7 bases, and 14 bases lay between the germline ends. The CDR3 covers 13 residues. CDR1 is SQVTM, CDR2 ANQGSEA, per germline. This chain's CDR3 is CSVGQGAGQPQHF. CDR3 nucleotides: TGCAGCGTTGGGCAGGGAGCGGGCCAGCCCCAGCATTTT.

The chain uses TRBV7-2 and TRBJ2-3, with TRBD2 identical over 10 bases. Looked up from germline, CDR1 is SGHTA and CDR2 is FQGNSA. The CDR3 extends over 15 amino acids. Trimming cost V 2 bases and J 4 bases; bases outside gene matches: 3. The CDR3 bases are TGTGCCAGCAGCTTACCTAGCGGGAGACCAGATACGCAGTATTTT. Its protein is CASSLPSGRPDTQYF. Looking up the rest from reference TRBV7-2 and TRBJ2-3 gives the full variable domain: GAGVSQSPSNKVTEKGKDVELRCDPISGHTALYWYRQSLGQGLEFLIYFQGNSAPDKSGLPSDRFSAERTGGSVSTLTIQRTQQEDSAVYLCASSLPSGRPDTQYFGPGTRLTVL.

The CDR3 loop is CASSHGTVSNQPQHF. The CDR3 DNA follows: TGTGCCAGCAGCCATGGGACAGTTAGCAATCAGCCCCAGCATTTT. This chain joins TRBV5-5 and TRBJ1-5, with 7 bases lining up with TRBD1. This CDR3 is built from 15 residues. Germline V gives CDR1 SGHKS, CDR2 YYEKEE (reference sequence). The V and J ends lost 4 bases and 0 bases, in that order; junction bases with no gene match: 4.

J is TRBJ2-1 and V is TRBV6-5; D may be TRBD1 or TRBD2 (5 bases each). Trimming took off 10 bases at V and 7 bases at J, with 17 bases between the two ends. CDR1 and CDR2 from the germline V gene are MNHEY and SVGAGI. The CDR3 is made up of 13 amino acids. The DNA for the CDR3 is TGTGCCACGCTTGACACCGAGGGGAATGAGCAGTTCTTC. The encoded protein is CATLDTEGNEQFF.

The V gene is TRBV7-3, the J gene TRBJ1-2; D is perhaps TRBD1 (5 bases). Germline CDR1 is SGHTA and CDR2 is FQGTGA. V was cut by 2 bases and J by 10 bases, with 17 bases left in between. This CDR3 is 14 amino acids long. As DNA, the CDR3 is TGTGCCAGCAGCTTATTGGGGCAGGGAAGGGACTACACCTTC. Translated: CASSLLGQGRDYTF. The full variable domain, rest sourced from reference TRBV7-3 and TRBJ1-2, is GAGVSQTPSNKVTEKGKYVELRCDPISGHTALYWYRQSLGQGPEFLIYFQGTGAADDSGLPNDRFFAVRPEGSVSTLKIQRTERGDSAVYLCASSLLGQGRDYTFGSGTRLTVV.

This chain connects TRBV11-3 to TRBJ1-1; D is perhaps TRBD1 (6 bases). Germline lookup yields CDR1 SGHNT and CDR2 YENEEA. The CDR3 consists of 15 residues. The V end lost 5 bases, the J end lost 1 base, and 14 bases lay between the germline ends. Here the CDR3 DNA reads TGTGCCAGCAGCCCCAGCGGACAGAGGAACACTGAAGCTTTCTTT. This gives the protein CASSPSGQRNTEAFF.

This clone was counted between two and nine times. The V gene is TRBV7-9, the J gene TRBJ2-2; tentatively, D is TRBD2 (5 bases). Germline V gene data show CDR1 as SEHNR and CDR2 as FQNEAQ (reference sequence). This CDR3 has 15 residues. V lost 5 bases and J 1 base, leaving 11 bases between the germline ends. CDR3 loop: CASSQTKQNTGELFF. In DNA form, the CDR3 reads TGTGCCAGCAGCCAGACTAAACAGAACACCGGGGAGCTGTTTTTT.

The gene calls are TRBV9 and TRBJ2-3; 10 bases fit TRBD2. The CDR3 contains 17 residues. The germline V gene encodes CDR1 SGDLS and CDR2 YYNGEE. The junction had 10 bases not matched to a gene; V was cut back by 3 bases and J by 3 bases. The CDR3 DNA sequence: TGTGCCAGCAGCGCGACTAGCGGGCGTCGTTCGACAGATACGCAGTATTTT. Translation gives CASSATSGRRSTDTQYF.

The V and J genes are TRBV20-1 and TRBJ2-7; possibly TRBD2 for D (5 bases). CDR3 length: 18 residues. Germline CDR1 is DFQATT and CDR2 is SNEGSKA (reference sequence). Trimming took 6 bases from V and 3 from J, leaving 30 bases between them. The CDR3 nucleotides are TGCAGTGCCAGTGGCCGGGGATTCTCCGGGTCCCAAAACTACGAGCAGTACTTC. It specifies CSASGRGFSGSQNYEQYF.

In DNA, the CDR3 is TGTGCCTGGAGTGTAACGTCAGGGTGGAATTCACCCCTCCACTTT. Translating gives CAWSVTSGWNSPLHF. The chain carries TRBV30 and TRBJ1-6; maybe TRBD1 (5 bases). The V end lost 0 bases, the J end lost 7 bases, and 13 bases lay between the germline ends. Germline V gene lookup returns CDR1 GTSNPN and CDR2 SVGIG (reference sequence). The CDR3 is made up of 15 amino acids.

The chain's CDR3 is CASSSRGTEAFF. Here the CDR3 DNA reads TGTGCCAGCAGCTCTCGAGGGACTGAAGCTTTCTTT. The V and J genes are TRBV6-5 and TRBJ1-1; no reliable D call. The CDR3 runs to 12 residues. Germline CDR1 and CDR2: MNHEY and SVGAGI. The V and J ends lost 6 bases and 5 bases respectively, with 10 bases between them.

The chain recombines TRBV5-1 with TRBJ2-2; 7 bases agree with TRBD2. Germline assignment: CDR1 SGHRS and CDR2 YFSETQ. After removal of 3 bases from V and 3 bases from J, the junction contained 5 bases not matched to a gene. This CDR3 comprises 15 residues. The CDR3 reads CASSWRTSDTGELFF. CDR3 coding DNA: TGCGCCAGCAGCTGGCGGACTAGTGACACCGGGGAGCTGTTTTTT.